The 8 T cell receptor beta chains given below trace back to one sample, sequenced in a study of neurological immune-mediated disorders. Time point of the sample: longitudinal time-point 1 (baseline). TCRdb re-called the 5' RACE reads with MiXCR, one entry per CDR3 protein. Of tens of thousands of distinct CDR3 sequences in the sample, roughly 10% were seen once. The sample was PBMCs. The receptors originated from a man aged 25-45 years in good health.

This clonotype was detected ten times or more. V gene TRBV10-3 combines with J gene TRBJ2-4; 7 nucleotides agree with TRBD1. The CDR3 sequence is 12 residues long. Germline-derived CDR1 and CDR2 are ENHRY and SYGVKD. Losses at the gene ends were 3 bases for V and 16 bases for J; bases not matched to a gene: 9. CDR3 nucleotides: TGTGCCATCAGTGACTTCGACAGGGCCCATTACTTC. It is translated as CAISDFDRAHYF.

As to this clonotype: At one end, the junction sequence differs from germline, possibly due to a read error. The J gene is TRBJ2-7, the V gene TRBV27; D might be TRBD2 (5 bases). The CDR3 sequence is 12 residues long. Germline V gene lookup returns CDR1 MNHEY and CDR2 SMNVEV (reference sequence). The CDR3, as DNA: TGTACCAGCAGACAAACCGGGGTTATGCAGTACTTC. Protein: CTSRQTGVMQYF.

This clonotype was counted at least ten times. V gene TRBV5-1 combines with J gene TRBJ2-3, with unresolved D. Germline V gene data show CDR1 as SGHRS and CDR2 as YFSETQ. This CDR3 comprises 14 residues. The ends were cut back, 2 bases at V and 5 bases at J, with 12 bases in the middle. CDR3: CASSFERDRDTQYF. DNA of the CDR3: TGCGCCAGCAGCTTCGAAAGGGATAGAGATACGCAGTATTTT.

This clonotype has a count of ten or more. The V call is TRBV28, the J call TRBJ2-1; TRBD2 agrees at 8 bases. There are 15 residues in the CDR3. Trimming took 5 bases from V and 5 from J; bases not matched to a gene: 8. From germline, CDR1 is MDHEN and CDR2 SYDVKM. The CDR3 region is CASSPRTSPHNEQFF. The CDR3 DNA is TGTGCCAGCAGTCCACGGACTAGCCCCCACAATGAGCAGTTCTTC.

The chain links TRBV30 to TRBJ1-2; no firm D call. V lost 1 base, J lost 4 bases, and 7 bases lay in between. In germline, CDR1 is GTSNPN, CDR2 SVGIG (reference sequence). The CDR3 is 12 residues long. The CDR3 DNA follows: TGTGCCTGGAGTGGTACCCTCTATGGCTACACCTTC. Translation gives CAWSGTLYGYTF.

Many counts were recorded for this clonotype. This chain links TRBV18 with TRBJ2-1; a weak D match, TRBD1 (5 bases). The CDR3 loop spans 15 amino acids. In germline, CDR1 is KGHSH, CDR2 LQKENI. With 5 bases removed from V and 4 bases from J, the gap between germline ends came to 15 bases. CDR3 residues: CASSIGQGGYNEQFF. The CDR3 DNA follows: TGTGCCAGCTCAATAGGGCAGGGCGGTTACAATGAGCAGTTCTTC.

CDR3: CASSYTGLPGTQYF. In DNA form, the CDR3 reads TGTGCCAGCAGTTATACGGGACTCCCCGGTACGCAGTATTTT. The gene calls are TRBV6-2 or TRBV6-3 and TRBJ2-3; TRBD2 is a possible D gene (6 bases). Looked up from germline, CDR1 is MNHEY and CDR2 is SVGEGT. Trimming took 3 bases from V and 8 from J, leaving 15 bases between them. The CDR3 extends over 14 amino acids.

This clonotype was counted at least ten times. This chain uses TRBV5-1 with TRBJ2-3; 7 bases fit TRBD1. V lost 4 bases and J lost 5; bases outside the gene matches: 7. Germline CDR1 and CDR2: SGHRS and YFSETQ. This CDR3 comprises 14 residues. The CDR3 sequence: CASSASNRGDTQYF. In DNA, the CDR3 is TGCGCCAGCAGCGCGTCTAACAGGGGAGATACGCAGTATTTT.